One sample yielded the 2 T cell receptor beta chains listed below, sequenced in a study of T cell responses to AZD1222 COVID-19 vaccine. Libraries were prepared by immunoSEQ multiplex PCR; TCRdb keeps only in-frame clonotypes and omits some of them. The sample has some 180,000 clones; approximately 90% are singletons. Sequences were derived from peripheral blood, sampled 28 days after the second AZD1222 dose. The receptors come from an adult who received the AZD1222 COVID-19 vaccine.

This clone was seen once. J is TRBJ2-3 and V is TRBV24-1; D ambiguous. Trimming pared 3 bases from V and 4 bases from J, leaving 10 bases between. Per germline, CDR1 KGHDR and CDR2 SFDVKD. This CDR3 has 14 residues. The chain's CDR3 is CATSDTLRPDTQYF. As DNA, the CDR3 is TGTGCCACCAGTGATACCCTGAGGCCAGATACGCAGTATTTT.

The chain combines TRBV6-2 or TRBV6-3 with TRBJ2-7, with 10 bases identical to TRBD1. Trimming cost V 5 bases and J 0 bases; bases outside gene matches: 7. Looked up from germline, CDR1 is MNHEY and CDR2 is SVGEGT. The CDR3 is 16 amino acids. The CDR3 DNA follows: TGTGCCAGCAGTAAGATGGGACAGGGGACCTCCTACGAGCAGTACTTC. Residues: CASSKMGQGTSYEQYF.